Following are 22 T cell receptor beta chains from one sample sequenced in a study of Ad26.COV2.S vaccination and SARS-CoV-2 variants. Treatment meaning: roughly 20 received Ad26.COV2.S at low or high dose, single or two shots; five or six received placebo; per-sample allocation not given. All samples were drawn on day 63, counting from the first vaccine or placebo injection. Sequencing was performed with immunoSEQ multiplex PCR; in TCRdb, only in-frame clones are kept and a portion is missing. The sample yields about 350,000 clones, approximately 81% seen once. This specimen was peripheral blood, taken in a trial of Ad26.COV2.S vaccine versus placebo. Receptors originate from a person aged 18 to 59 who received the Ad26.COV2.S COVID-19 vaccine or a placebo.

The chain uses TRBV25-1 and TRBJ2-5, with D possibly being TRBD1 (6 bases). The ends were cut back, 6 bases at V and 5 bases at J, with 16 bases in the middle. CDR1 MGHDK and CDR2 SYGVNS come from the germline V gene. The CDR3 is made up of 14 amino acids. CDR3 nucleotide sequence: TGTGCCAGCAGCCGGACAGAGGCTGAGGAGACCCAGTACTTC. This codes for CASSRTEAEETQYF. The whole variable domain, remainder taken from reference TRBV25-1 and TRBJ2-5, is EADIYQTPRYLVIGTGKKITLECSQTMGHDKMYWYQQDPGMELHLIHYSYGVNSTEKGDLSSESTVSRIRTEHFPLTLESARPSHTSQYLCASSRTEAEETQYFGPGTRLLVL.

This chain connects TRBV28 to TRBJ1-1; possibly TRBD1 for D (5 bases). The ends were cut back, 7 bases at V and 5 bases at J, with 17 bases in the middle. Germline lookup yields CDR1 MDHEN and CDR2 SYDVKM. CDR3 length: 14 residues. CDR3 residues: CASIITGWRTEAFF. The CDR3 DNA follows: TGTGCCAGCATCATAACAGGTTGGCGGACTGAAGCTTTCTTT.

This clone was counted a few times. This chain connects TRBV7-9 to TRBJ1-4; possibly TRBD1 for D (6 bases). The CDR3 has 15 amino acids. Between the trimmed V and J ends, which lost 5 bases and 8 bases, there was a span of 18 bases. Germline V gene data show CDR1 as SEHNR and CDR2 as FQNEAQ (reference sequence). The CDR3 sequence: CASSPGQSEGEKLFF. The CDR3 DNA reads TGTGCCAGCAGCCCCGGACAGTCAGAGGGCGAAAAACTGTTTTTT.

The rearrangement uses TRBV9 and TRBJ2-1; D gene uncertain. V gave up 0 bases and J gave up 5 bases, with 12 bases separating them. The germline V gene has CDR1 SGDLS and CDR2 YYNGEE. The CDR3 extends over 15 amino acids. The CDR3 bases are TGTGCCAGCAGCGTAGTCCCCCAATCTCACAATGAGCAGTTCTTC. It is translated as CASSVVPQSHNEQFF.

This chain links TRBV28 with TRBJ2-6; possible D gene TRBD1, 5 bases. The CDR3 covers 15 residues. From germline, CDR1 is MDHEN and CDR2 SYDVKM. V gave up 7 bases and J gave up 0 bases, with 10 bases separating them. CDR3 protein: CASNDRNSGANVLTF. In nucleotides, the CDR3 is TGTGCCAGCAACGACAGAAACTCTGGGGCCAACGTCCTGACTTTC.

The CDR3 DNA sequence: TGTGCCAGTAGTATTCAGTCGTATAGCAATCAGCCCCAGCATTTT. It codes for CASSIQSYSNQPQHF. This chain joins TRBV19 and TRBJ1-5; unclear D gene. The CDR3 covers 15 residues. V gave up 3 bases and J gave up 0 bases, with 9 bases separating them. CDR1 LNHDA and CDR2 SQIVND come from the germline V gene (reference sequence). Drawing the rest from reference TRBV19 and TRBJ1-5, the complete variable domain is DGGITQSPKYLFRKEGQNVTLSCEQNLNHDAMYWYRQDPGQGLRLIYYSQIVNDFQKGDIAEGYSVSREKKESFPLTVTSAQKNPTAFYLCASSIQSYSNQPQHFGDGTRLSIL.

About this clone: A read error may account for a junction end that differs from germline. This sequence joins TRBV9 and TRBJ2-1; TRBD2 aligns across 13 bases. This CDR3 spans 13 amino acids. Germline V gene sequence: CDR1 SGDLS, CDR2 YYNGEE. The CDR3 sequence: CASSDGLAGVVIF. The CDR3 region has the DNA TGTGCCAGCAGCGACGGACTAGCGGGAGTTGTAATCTTC.

The CDR3 DNA reads TGTGCCAGCAGTTGGGGGGGGTATAACTATGGCTACACCTTC. It translates to CASSWGGYNYGYTF. The rearrangement uses TRBV6-5 and TRBJ1-2; TRBD1 might be the D (5 bases). V was clipped by 4 bases and J by 1 base, with 10 bases between them. Per the germline V gene, CDR1 is MNHEY and CDR2 is SVGAGI. This CDR3 comprises 14 residues.

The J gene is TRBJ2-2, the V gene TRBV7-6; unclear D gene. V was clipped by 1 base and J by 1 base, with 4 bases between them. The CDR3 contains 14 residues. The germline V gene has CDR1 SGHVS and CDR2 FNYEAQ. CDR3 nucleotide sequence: TGTGCCAGCAGCTTAGACTGGAACACCGGGGAGCTGTTTTTT. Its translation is CASSLDWNTGELFF.

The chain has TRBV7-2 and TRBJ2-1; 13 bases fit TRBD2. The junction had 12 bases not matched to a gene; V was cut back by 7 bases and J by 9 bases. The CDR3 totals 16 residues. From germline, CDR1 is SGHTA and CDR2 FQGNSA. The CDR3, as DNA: TGTGCCAGCACCACAGCCCCACTAGCGGGAGGGTTTGAGCAGTTCTTC. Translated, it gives CASTTAPLAGGFEQFF.

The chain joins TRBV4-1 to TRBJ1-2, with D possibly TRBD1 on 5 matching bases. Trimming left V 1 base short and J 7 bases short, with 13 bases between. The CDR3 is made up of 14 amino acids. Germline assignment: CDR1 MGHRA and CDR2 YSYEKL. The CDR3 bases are TGCGCCAGCAGCCAAGGCGGAGGGGTGTCTGGCTACACCTTC. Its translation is CASSQGGGVSGYTF.

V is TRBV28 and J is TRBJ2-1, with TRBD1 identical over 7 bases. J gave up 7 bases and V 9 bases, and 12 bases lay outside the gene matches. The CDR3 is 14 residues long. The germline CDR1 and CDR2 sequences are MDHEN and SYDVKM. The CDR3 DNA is TGTGCCAGTACGACCCCTTCACAGGGGAATGAGCAGTTCTTC. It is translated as CASTTPSQGNEQFF.

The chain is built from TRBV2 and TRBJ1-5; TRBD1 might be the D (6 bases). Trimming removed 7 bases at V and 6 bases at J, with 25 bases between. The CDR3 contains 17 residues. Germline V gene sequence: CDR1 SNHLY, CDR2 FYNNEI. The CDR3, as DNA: TGTGCCAGCAACAGCGGTCGGGCACAGGGAACGGGTCAGCCCCAGCATTTT. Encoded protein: CASNSGRAQGTGQPQHF.

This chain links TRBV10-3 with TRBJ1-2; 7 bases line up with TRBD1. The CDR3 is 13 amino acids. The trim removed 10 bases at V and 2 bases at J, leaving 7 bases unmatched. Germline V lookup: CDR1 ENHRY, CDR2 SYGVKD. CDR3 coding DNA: TGTGCCACCGGCGGGGGACAGAACTATGGCTACACCTTC. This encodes CATGGGQNYGYTF.

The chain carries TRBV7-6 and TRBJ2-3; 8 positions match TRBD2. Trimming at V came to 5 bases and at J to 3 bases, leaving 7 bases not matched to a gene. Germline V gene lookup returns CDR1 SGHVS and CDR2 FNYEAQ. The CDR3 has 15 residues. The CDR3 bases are TGTGCCAGCAGCCTGGACGGGGGGGAGACAGATACGCAGTATTTT. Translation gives CASSLDGGETDTQYF. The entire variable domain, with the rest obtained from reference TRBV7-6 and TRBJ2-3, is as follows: GAGVSQSPRYKVTKRGQDVALRCDPISGHVSLYWYRQALGQGPEFLTYFNYEAQQDKSGLPNDRFSAERPEGSISTLTIQRTEQRDSAMYRCASSLDGGETDTQYFGPGTRLTVL.

CDR3 loop: CASSLRDTGAYEQYF. The CDR3 nucleotides read TGTGCCAGCAGCTTAAGAGATACAGGAGCCTACGAGCAGTACTTC. V usage is TRBV7-8 and J usage is TRBJ2-7; D may be TRBD1 (5 bases). Germline CDR1 reads SGHVS; CDR2 reads FQNEAQ. V lost 2 bases and J lost 2, with 13 bases in between. The CDR3 loop spans 15 amino acids.

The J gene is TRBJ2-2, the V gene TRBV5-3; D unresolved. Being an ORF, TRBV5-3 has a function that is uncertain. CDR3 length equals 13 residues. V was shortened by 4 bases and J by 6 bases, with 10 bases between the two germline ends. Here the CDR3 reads CARSDTSAGELFF. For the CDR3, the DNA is TGTGCCAGAAGCGACACCTCGGCCGGGGAGCTGTTTTTT.

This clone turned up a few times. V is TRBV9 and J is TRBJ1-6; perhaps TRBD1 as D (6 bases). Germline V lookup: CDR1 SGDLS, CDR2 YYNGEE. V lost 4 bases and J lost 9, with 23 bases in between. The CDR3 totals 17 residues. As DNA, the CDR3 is TGTGCCAGCAGCTCTTCCCTCGGGGGCGGGTCGAGTTCACCCCTCCACTTT. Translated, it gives CASSSSLGGGSSSPLHF. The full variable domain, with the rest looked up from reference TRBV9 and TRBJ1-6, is DSGVTQTPKHLITATGQRVTLRCSPRSGDLSVYWYQQSLDQGLQFLIQYYNGEERAKGNILERFSAQQFPDLHSELNLSSLELGDSALYFCASSSSLGGGSSSPLHFGNGTRLTVT.

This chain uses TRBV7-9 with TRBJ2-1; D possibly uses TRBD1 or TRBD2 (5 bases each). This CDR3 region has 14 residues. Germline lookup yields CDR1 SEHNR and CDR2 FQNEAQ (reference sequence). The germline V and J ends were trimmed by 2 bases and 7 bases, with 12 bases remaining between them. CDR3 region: CASSLSGGLNEQFF. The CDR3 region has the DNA TGTGCCAGCAGCTTAAGTGGGGGTCTAAATGAGCAGTTCTTC.

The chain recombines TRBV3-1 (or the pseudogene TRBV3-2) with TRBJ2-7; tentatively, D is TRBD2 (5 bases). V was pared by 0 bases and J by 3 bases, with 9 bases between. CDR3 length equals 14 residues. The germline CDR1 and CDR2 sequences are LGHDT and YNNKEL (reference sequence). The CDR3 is CASSQDSGGYEQYF. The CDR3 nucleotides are TGTGCCAGCAGCCAAGATTCAGGAGGCTACGAGCAGTACTTC.

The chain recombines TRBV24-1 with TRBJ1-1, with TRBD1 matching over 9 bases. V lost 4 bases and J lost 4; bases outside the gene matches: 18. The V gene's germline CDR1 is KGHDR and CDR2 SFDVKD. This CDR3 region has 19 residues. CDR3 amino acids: CATSEYNRGLLGTSTEAFF. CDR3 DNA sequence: TGTGCCACCAGTGAATATAACAGGGGGCTATTGGGTACGTCCACTGAAGCTTTCTTT.

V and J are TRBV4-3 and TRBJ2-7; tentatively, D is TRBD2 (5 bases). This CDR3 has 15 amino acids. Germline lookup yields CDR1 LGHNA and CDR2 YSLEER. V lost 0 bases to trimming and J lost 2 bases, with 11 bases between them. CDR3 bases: TGCGCCAGCAGCCAAGATCGGGGAAAAGCCTACGAGCAGTACTTC. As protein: CASSQDRGKAYEQYF.